This TCR beta chain was profiled in a study of blood T cell repertoires in COVID-19. Looking at the study overall: Acute and convalescent COVID-19 specimens originated in the United States, Italy and Spain.

CDR1 is SGHDT and CDR2 is YYEEEE in the germline V gene. Trimming took off 3 bases at V and 4 bases at J, with 10 bases between the two ends. The CDR3 spans 13 residues. In the original workflow: Researchers report that nucleated cell counts were estimated from reference gene primer amplification. Measured with immunoSEQ multiplex PCR; TCRdb has only the in-frame clones, and not every one. For V, J and clone size, that table is used; D and trimming come from the DNA. This table has around 180,000 clones, about 87% appearing once. The chain employs TRBV5-6 and TRBJ1-1, with no clear D. This receptor was obtained from a man aged 60 to 75 with acute or convalescent COVID-19. The sequenced sample consisted of peripheral blood. In DNA, the CDR3 is TGTGCCAGCAGCTGGGCATCTGGCACTGAAGCTTTCTTT. Translated, it gives CASSWASGTEAFF.